This T cell receptor (beta chain) appears in the sequencing data of a study of T cells in narcolepsy. Broader study findings: Blood of same and different patients, but not healthy controls, reportedly held recurring autoreactive clonotypes. Autoreactive HCRT-specific and TRIB2-specific clonotypes were marked in same-patient CSF-versus-blood CD4+ comparisons.

Profiling relied on immunoSEQ multiplex PCR, and the TCRdb table lists in-frame clones only, not all of them. The data contain 27,000 or so clones, roughly four fifths of them singletons. Between the trimmed V and J ends, which lost 11 bases and 6 bases, there was a span of 14 bases. Germline V gene sequence: CDR1 SNHLY, CDR2 FYNNEI. CDR3 length equals 12 residues. Details on this clone: Its antigen is undetermined.

This clonotype was sampled from a human donor with narcolepsy. The sequenced sample was CD45RA- memory CD4+ T cells from PBMCs. V gene TRBV2 combines with J gene TRBJ2-1; a weak D match, TRBD2 (6 bases). The CDR3 coding sequence is TGTGCCGGTGCGGGGCAGACCAATGAGCAGTTCTTC. Translation: CAGAGQTNEQFF.